The present entry profiles one T cell receptor beta chain with its context. Its antigen is currently unknown. The CDR3 consists of 16 residues. V was cut by 0 bases and J by 2 bases, with 12 bases left in between. CDR1 SGHTA and CDR2 FQGTGA come from the germline V gene. The data stem from a study of cytomegalovirus exposure and HLA in healthy donors. Study results and caveats: For cytomegalovirus status, the classifier reportedly gave diagnoses with high specificity and sensitivity. After further analysis at a later stage, 16,951 TCR beta sequences were associated with HLA alleles at 0.05 false discovery rate. The productive fraction for most TCR beta V segments was about 87% or about 30% in an earlier analysis. Rare TCR sequences dominated, though some public TCRs recurred in many donors.

The PCR contained 60 Vbeta and 13 Jbeta primers. Method: immunoSEQ multiplex PCR; TCRdb's copy keeps in-frame clones and lacks some. The sample lists some 150,000 clones, more than 7.5% seen once, with roughly 1.9% in the top ten. The TCR comes from a man aged 45-65 years in good health and CMV-seronegative. The sample consisted of PBMCs. The chain combines TRBV7-3 with TRBJ2-3; tentative D call: TRBD1 (5 bases). CDR3 sequence: CASSLTSIGATDTQYF. The CDR3 region has the DNA TGTGCCAGCAGCTTAACGTCGATAGGGGCCACAGATACGCAGTATTTT. Full variable domain (outside the CDR3, taken from reference TRBV7-3 and TRBJ2-3): GAGVSQTPSNKVTEKGKYVELRCDPISGHTALYWYRQSLGQGPEFLIYFQGTGAADDSGLPNDRFFAVRPEGSVSTLKIQRTERGDSAVYLCASSLTSIGATDTQYFGPGTRLTVL.